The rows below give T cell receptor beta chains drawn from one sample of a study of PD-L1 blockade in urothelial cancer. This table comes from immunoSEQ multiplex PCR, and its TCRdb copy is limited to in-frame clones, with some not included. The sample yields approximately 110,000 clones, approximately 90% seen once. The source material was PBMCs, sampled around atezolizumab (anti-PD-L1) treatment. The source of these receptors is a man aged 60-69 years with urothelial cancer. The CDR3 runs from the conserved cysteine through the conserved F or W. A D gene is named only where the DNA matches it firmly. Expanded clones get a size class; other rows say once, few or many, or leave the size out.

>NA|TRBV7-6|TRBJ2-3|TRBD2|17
CASSSGLAAWGTDTQYF
TGTGCCAGCAGCTCGGGACTAGCGGCTTGGGGCACAGATACGCAGTATTTT
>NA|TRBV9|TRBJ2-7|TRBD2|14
CASSVDGRAYEQYF
TGTGCCAGCAGCGTAGACGGGAGGGCCTACGAGCAGTACTTC
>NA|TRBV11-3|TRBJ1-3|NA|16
CASSLGVTGAGNTIYF
TGTGCCAGCAGCTTAGGGGTAACAGGAGCTGGAAACACCATATATTTT
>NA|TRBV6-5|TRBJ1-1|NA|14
CASRPTQGGTEAFF
TGTGCCAGCAGGCCGACTCAGGGAGGGACTGAAGCTTTCTTT
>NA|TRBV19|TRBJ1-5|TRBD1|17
CASSVVPGQGGIATQHF
TGTGCCAGTAGTGTGGTACCGGGACAGGGGGGGATCGCGACCCAGCATTTT
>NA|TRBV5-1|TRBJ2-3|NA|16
CASRSHTGFPTDTQYF
TGCGCCAGCCGCTCGCACACCGGGTTCCCCACAGATACGCAGTATTTT
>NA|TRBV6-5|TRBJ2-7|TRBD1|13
CASRGTGSYEQYF
TGTGCCAGCAGGGGGACAGGATCCTACGAGCAGTACTTC
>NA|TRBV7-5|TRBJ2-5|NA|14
CVRSPGTNQETQYF
TGTGTCAGAAGCCCAGGGACAAACCAAGAGACCCAGTACTTC
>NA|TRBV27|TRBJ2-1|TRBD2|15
CASSLMASGNNEQFF
TGTGCCAGCAGTTTGATGGCTAGCGGGAACAATGAGCAGTTCTTC
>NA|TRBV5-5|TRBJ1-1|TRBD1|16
CASSLWQGAGDTEAFF
TGTGCCAGCAGCTTGTGGCAGGGGGCCGGGGACACTGAAGCTTTCTTT
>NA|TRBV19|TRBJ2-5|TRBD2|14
CASSTSGGALTQYF
TGTGCCAGTAGTACAAGCGGGGGGGCACTGACCCAGTACTTC
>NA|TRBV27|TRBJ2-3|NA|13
CASLHYGTDTQYF
TGTGCCAGCTTACATTACGGCACAGATACGCAGTATTTT
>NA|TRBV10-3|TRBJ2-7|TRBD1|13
CAIMGQGSYEQYF
TGTGCCATCATGGGACAGGGTTCCTACGAGCAGTACTTC
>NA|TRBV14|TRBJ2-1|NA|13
CASSQAEYNEQFF
TGTGCCAGCAGCCAAGCCGAGTACAATGAGCAGTTCTTC
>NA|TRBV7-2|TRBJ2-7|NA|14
CASSLDRLSYEQYF
TGTGCCAGCAGCTTAGACAGGCTCAGCTACGAGCAGTACTTC
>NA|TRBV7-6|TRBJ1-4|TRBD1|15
CASSPGTGGSEKLFF
TGTGCCAGCAGCCCCGGGACAGGGGGCAGTGAAAAACTGTTTTTT
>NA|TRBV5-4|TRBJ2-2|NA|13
CASSLQGSGELFF
TGTGCCAGCAGTCTCCAGGGATCCGGGGAGCTGTTTTTT
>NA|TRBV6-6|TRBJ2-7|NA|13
CASRTANSYEQYF
TGTGCCAGCAGGACTGCCAACTCCTACGAGCAGTACTTC
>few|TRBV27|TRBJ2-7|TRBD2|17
CASSLSKSASGPYEQYF
TGTGCCAGCAGTTTATCGAAGTCCGCTAGCGGGCCCTACGAGCAGTACTTC
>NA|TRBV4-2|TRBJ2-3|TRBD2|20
CASSQADSPGLAGIGVTQYF
TGTGCCAGCAGCCAAGCCGACAGCCCGGGACTAGCGGGGATTGGAGTTACGCAGTATTTT
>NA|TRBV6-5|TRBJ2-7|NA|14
CASSSTGGVNEQYF
TGTGCCAGCAGTTCTACAGGGGGGGTCAACGAGCAGTACTTC
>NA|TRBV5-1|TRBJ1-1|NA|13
CASSFKTDTEAFF
TGCGCCAGCAGCTTTAAAACAGACACTGAAGCTTTCTTT
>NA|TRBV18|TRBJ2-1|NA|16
CASSPPNSVGAPEQFF
TGTGCCAGCTCACCACCGAACTCGGTAGGAGCACCCGAGCAGTTCTTC
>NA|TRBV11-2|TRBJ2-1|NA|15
CASSSLQGRYNEQFF
TGTGCCAGCAGCTCCCTGCAGGGCCGCTACAATGAGCAGTTCTTC
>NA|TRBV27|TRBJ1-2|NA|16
CASSFQAPGIDYGYTF
TGTGCCAGCAGTTTCCAGGCCCCGGGGATCGACTATGGCTACACCTTC
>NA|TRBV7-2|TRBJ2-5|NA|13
CASSPGKLGTQYF
TGTGCCAGCAGCCCAGGGAAATTAGGGACCCAGTACTTC
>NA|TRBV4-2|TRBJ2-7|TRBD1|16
CASSHVGQGDNYEQYF
TGTGCCAGCAGCCACGTCGGACAGGGAGACAACTACGAGCAGTACTTC